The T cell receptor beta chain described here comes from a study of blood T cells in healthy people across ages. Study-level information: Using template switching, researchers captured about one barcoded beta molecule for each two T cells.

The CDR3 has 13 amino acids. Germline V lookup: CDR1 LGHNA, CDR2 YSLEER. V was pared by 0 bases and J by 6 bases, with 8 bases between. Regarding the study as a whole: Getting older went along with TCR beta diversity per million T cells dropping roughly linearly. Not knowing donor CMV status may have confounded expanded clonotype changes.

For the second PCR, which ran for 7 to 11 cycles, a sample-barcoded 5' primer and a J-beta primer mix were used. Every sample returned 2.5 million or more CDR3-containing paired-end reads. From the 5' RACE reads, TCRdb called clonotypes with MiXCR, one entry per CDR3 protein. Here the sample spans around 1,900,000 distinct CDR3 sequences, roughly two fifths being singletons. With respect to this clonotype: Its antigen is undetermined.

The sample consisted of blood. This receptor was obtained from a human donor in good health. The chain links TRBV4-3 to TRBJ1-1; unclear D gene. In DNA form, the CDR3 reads TGCGCCAGCAGCCAAGAATGGGGTCCTGAAGCTTTCTTT. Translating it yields CASSQEWGPEAFF.